The 15 T cell receptor beta chains below come from one sample, sequenced in a study of T cells in Graves' hyperthyroidism and ophthalmopathy. Using RNA transcripts as the source, TCR beta CDR3 regions were amplified. HTBI primers drove first-round RT-PCR of the TCR CDR3. TCRdb re-derived calls from the multiplex PCR reads in MiXCR, one entry per CDR3 protein. The sample holds around 280,000 distinct CDR3 sequences, approximately 12% seen once. Sample: blood. These receptors were collected from a woman in her twenties or thirties with Graves' hyperthyroidism that later progressed to Graves' ophthalmopathy.

Turning to this clonotype: This may come from a read error, since a much larger clone is one base off. Here the CDR3 reads CASSQWGSGTGTQYF. The CDR3 DNA reads TGTGCCAGCAGCCAATGGGGGAGTGGAACAGGTACGCAGTATTTT. The chain recombines TRBV9 with TRBJ2-3; D tentatively fits TRBD1 or TRBD2 (5 bases each). The CDR3 is 15 amino acids. From germline, CDR1 is SGDLS and CDR2 YYNGEE.

The gene calls are TRBV6-1 and TRBJ1-1; D unclear. CDR1 is MNHNS, CDR2 SASEGT, per germline. The CDR3 has 13 amino acids. The ends were cut back, 10 bases at V and 3 bases at J, with 15 bases in the middle. CDR3 residues: CATLRGGYTEAFF. Here the CDR3 DNA reads TGTGCCACCTTACGGGGAGGGTACACTGAAGCTTTCTTT.

This clonotype was detected many times. The gene calls are TRBV30 and TRBJ1-5, with TRBD1 as a possible D gene (6 bases). In germline, CDR1 is GTSNPN, CDR2 SVGIG (reference sequence). With 3 bases removed from V and 1 base from J, the gap between germline ends came to 10 bases. The CDR3 extends over 14 amino acids. CDR3 bases: TGTGCCTGGAGCGCCCAGGGGAGCAATCAGCCCCAGCATTTT. Protein: CAWSAQGSNQPQHF.

This clonotype was found a few times. This chain uses TRBV7-3 with TRBJ2-2; no firm D call. CDR3 size: 15 residues. Germline CDR1 and CDR2: SGHTA and FQGTGA. Trimming shortened V by 4 bases and J by 1 base, and 10 bases separated the two germline ends. The CDR3 sequence: CASSSRTGNTGELFF. The CDR3 nucleotides are TGTGCCAGCAGCTCCCGGACGGGGAACACCGGGGAGCTGTTTTTT. Together with reference TRBV7-3 and TRBJ2-2, the CDR3 gives the full variable domain: GAGVSQTPSNKVTEKGKYVELRCDPISGHTALYWYRQSLGQGPEFLIYFQGTGAADDSGLPNDRFFAVRPEGSVSTLKIQRTERGDSAVYLCASSSRTGNTGELFFGEGSRLTVL.

This clonotype showed up many times. The chain couples TRBV10-3 to TRBJ2-7; either TRBD1 or TRBD2 may supply D (5 bases each). The CDR3 sequence is 14 residues long. Trimming removed 10 bases at V and 7 bases at J, with 23 bases between. Germline lookup yields CDR1 ENHRY and CDR2 SYGVKD. The CDR3 here is CASRAGTAVVEQYF. CDR3 sequence (DNA): TGTGCCAGCAGGGCCGGGACGGCCGTCGTTGAGCAGTACTTC.

Turning to this clonotype: Just one base apart from a much larger clone, this may be a read error. The rearrangement joins TRBV9 to TRBJ2-7, with 11 bases aligning to TRBD2. Trimming cost V 4 bases and J 2 bases; bases outside gene matches: 8. Germline V CDR1 and CDR2: SGDLS, YYNGEE. The CDR3 is 16 amino acids. The CDR3: CASSPIAGGVAYEQYF. The DNA of the CDR3 is TGTGCCAGCAGCCCGATAGCGGGAGGGGTCGCCTACGAGCAGTACTTC.

The chain has TRBV6-5 and TRBJ1-1; D ambiguous. V dropped 6 bases and J dropped 7 bases, with 12 bases sitting between them. Germline CDR1 is MNHEY and CDR2 is SVGAGI. This CDR3 has 12 residues. In nucleotides, the CDR3 is TGTGCCAGCAGCCTCGGACGGAATGAAGCTTTCTTT. This sequence encodes CASSLGRNEAFF.

About this clonotype itself: A much larger clone differs from this one at a single base, so this may be a read error. The chain carries TRBV28 and TRBJ2-2, with 9 bases identical to TRBD2. Looked up from germline, CDR1 is MDHEN and CDR2 is SYDVKM. This CDR3 region has 18 residues. With 4 bases clipped from V and 4 bases from J, the junction kept 13 bases outside the gene matches. In DNA, the CDR3 is TGTGCCAGCAGTTACGTCACAGGGCGGGGGGGTATCACCGGGGAGCTGTTTTTT. Protein sequence: CASSYVTGRGGITGELFF.

This clonotype has a count of ten or more. The chain joins TRBV18 to TRBJ1-5; D gene ambiguous. This CDR3 has 13 residues. Germline V CDR1 and CDR2: KGHSH, LQKENI. V lost 3 bases and J 0 bases, leaving 3 bases between the germline ends. The CDR3 DNA reads as TGTGCCAGCTCACCCAATAGCAATCAGCCCCAGCATTTT. Its protein product is CASSPNSNQPQHF.

This clonotype has only a few counts. The rearrangement links TRBV6-1 to TRBJ2-1; D gene ambiguous. The germline CDR1 and CDR2 sequences are MNHNS and SASEGT. This CDR3 has 14 residues. The V end was cut by 6 bases, the J end by 5 bases, with 14 bases between. Written as DNA, the CDR3 is TGTGCCAGCAGCGCTGAAGGACGTCACAATGAGCAGTTCTTC. Translation: CASSAEGRHNEQFF.

This clonotype was counted at least ten times. The chain couples TRBV5-1 to TRBJ2-7; a weak D match, TRBD1 (5 bases). The ends were cut back, 4 bases at V and 5 bases at J, with 13 bases in the middle. Looked up from germline, CDR1 is SGHRS and CDR2 is YFSETQ. There are 13 residues in the CDR3. The CDR3, as DNA: TGCGCCAGCAGCGCCCAGGGTATCGACGAGCAGTACTTC. This encodes CASSAQGIDEQYF.

A word on this clonotype: One junction end disagrees with the germline gene, perhaps due to a read error. J is TRBJ2-3 and V is TRBV7-9, with 13 bases fitting TRBD2. The CDR3 contains 15 residues. Germline V CDR1 and CDR2: SEHNR, FQNEAQ (reference sequence). Here the CDR3 DNA reads TGTGTCAGCAGCCTGGGACTAGCGGGATCCGATACGCAGTATTTT. Its translation is CVSSLGLAGSDTQYF.

In this sample, this clonotype turned up many times. The chain uses TRBV7-2 and TRBJ1-5; D unclear. From germline, CDR1 is SGHTA and CDR2 FQGNSA. V lost 5 bases and J lost 2, with 10 bases in between. This CDR3 spans 14 amino acids. CDR3 nucleotide sequence: TGTGCCAGCAGCCCACATAGGGGCAATCAGCCCCAGCATTTT. Its protein product is CASSPHRGNQPQHF.

This clonotype was picked up many times. V is TRBV6-5 and J is TRBJ1-1; D is unresolved. V lost 1 base and J lost 2, with 11 bases in between. The V gene's germline CDR1 is MNHEY and CDR2 SVGAGI. The CDR3 is 15 amino acids. As DNA, the CDR3 is TGTGCCAGCAGTTACTATGGTGAGGCCAACACTGAAGCTTTCTTT. This translates into CASSYYGEANTEAFF.

This clonotype appeared many times. The genes are TRBV3-1 and TRBJ1-1; 8 nucleotides align to TRBD1. This CDR3 has 12 residues. Trimming removed 7 bases from V and 5 bases from J; junction bases left unmatched: 3. The germline V gene has CDR1 LGHDT and CDR2 YNNKEL (reference sequence). DNA of the CDR3: TGTGCCAGCAACCGACAGGGGACTGAAGCTTTCTTT. This encodes CASNRQGTEAFF.